The sequence of this T cell receptor beta chain was determined in a study of blood T cell repertoires in COVID-19. Study background: T cells, B-cell-depleted T cells, or PBMCs provided the cDNA or gDNA that served as material.

The authors' processing: Reference gene primer amplification gave nucleated cell count estimates. TCRdb's copy holds only in-frame clones and misses some; the assay was immunoSEQ multiplex PCR. The DNA gave D and trimming, while V, J and clone size come from that table. Of approximately 280,000 clones in the sample, 89% were seen once. Looked up from germline, CDR1 is SGDLS and CDR2 is YYNGEE. The CDR3 has 14 amino acids. As regards this clone: At one boundary the junction diverges from the germline segment, which might be a read error.

The receptor's source is a woman aged 60-75 years with acute or convalescent COVID-19. This chain joins TRBV9 and TRBJ2-3, with a possible D match to TRBD2 (6 bases). The sample taken for sequencing was peripheral blood. DNA for the CDR3: TGTGCCAGCAGCGCCGGGGACTCGACAGATATGCAGTATTTT. This gives the protein CASSAGDSTDMQYF.